Listed below are T cell receptor beta chains from one sample, sequenced in a study of shared clonotypes between healthy human individuals. Data came from immunoSEQ multiplex PCR; TCRdb stores just in-frame clones and leaves some out. The data show nearly 750,000 clones, over 55% seen once. Input material: memory CD4+ T cells sorted from blood. Source of these receptors: a woman younger than 45 in good health. CDR3s include the opening cysteine and the closing phenylalanine or tryptophan. The D gene is left open where the match is weak. Some rows have no size entry. The others give once, few or many, or a class for an expanded clone.

NA	TRBV7-9	NA	TRBJ2-7	TGTGCCAGCAGCTCCACACAGGGATCGGACGAGCAGTACTTC	CASSSTQGSDEQYF
TRBD1	TRBV5-4	NA	TRBJ1-2	TGTGCCAGCAGCTACGGACAGGGAGGGGACTATGGCTACACCTTC	CASSYGQGGDYGYTF
NA	TRBV19	NA	TRBJ2-3	TGTGCCAGTAGTAGCCCTAGTGCGGGGAGGTGGTCAGATACGCAGTATTTT	CASSSPSAGRWSDTQYF
TRBD2	TRBV28	NA	TRBJ2-5	TGTGCCAGCAGTTTTGTTTGGCTAGCGGGAGAAACGGGTGAGCAGTACTTC	CASSFVWLAGETGEQYF
TRBD1	TRBV19	NA	TRBJ1-5	TGTGCCAGTAGTATTTCCCAACAGGGGGGCCTACGACGTTTT	CASSISQQGGLRRF
TRBD2	TRBV10-3	NA	TRBJ2-1	TGTGCCATCGGCGACGCCGGGACTAGCGGACCGGAGCAGTTCTTC	CAIGDAGTSGPEQFF
NA	TRBV5-1	few	TRBJ2-1	TGCGCCAGCAGCACCGGTGGGGAACCCTACAATGAGCAGTTCTTC	CASSTGGEPYNEQFF
NA	TRBV10-3	NA	TRBJ1-3	TGTGCCATCAGTGAGAACGCTGGAAACACCATATATTTT	CAISENAGNTIYF
NA	TRBV11-2	NA	TRBJ2-5	TGTGCCAGCAGCCGCGGGGCTGAGCAGTACTTC	CASSRGAEQYF
TRBD2	TRBV7-9	NA	TRBJ2-1	TGTGCCAGCAGCGGACTAGCCACCAATGAGCAGTTCTTC	CASSGLATNEQFF
NA	TRBV2	NA	TRBJ1-5	TGTGCCAGCAGTGAACGGCTACCCAATCAGCCCCAGCATTTT	CASSERLPNQPQHF
TRBD1	TRBV10-2	NA	TRBJ1-3	TGCGCCAGCAGTTCCGGACAGGGAGGGCGATCTGGAAACACCATATATTTT	CASSSGQGGRSGNTIYF
NA	TRBV28	NA	TRBJ1-5	TGTGCCAGCACCAGACTGGCACTCGTGGAGCCCCAGCATTTT	CASTRLALVEPQHF
NA	TRBV11-2	NA	TRBJ2-3	TGTGCCAGCAGCTCGACAGATACGCAGTATTTT	CASSSTDTQYF